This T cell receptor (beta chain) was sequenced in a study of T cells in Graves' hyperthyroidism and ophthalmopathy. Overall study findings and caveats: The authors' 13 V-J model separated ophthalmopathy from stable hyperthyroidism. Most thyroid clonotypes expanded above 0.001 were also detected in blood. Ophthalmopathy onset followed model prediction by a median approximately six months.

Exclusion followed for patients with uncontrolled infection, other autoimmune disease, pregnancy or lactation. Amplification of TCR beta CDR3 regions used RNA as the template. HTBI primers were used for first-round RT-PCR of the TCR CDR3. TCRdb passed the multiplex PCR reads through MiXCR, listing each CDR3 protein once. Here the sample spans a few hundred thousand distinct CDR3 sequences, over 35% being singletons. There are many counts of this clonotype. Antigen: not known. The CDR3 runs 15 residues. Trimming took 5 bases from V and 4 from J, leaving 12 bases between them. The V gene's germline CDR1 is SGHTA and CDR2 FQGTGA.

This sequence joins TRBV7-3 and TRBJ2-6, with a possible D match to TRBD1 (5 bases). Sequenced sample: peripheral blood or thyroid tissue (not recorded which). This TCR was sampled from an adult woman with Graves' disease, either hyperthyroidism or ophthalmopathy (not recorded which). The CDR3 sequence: CASSPQAAGANVLTF. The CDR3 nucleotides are TGTGCCAGCAGCCCACAGGCGGCCGGGGCCAACGTCCTGACTTTC. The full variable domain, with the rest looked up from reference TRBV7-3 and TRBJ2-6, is GAGVSQTPSNKVTEKGKYVELRCDPISGHTALYWYRQSLGQGPEFLIYFQGTGAADDSGLPNDRFFAVRPEGSVSTLKIQRTERGDSAVYLCASSPQAAGANVLTFGAGSRLTVL.